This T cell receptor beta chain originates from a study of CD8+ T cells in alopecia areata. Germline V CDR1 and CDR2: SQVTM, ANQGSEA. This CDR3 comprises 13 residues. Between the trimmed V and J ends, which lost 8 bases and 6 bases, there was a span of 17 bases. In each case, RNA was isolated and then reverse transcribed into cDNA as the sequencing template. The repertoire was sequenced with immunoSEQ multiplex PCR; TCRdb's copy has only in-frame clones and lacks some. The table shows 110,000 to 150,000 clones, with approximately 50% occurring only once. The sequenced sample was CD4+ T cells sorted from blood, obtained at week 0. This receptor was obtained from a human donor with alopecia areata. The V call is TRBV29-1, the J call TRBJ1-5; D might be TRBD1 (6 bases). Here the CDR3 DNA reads TGCAGCTGCGGGGGGCGCGACGGTCAGCCCCAGCATTTT. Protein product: CSCGGRDGQPQHF.